The rows below give T cell receptor beta chains drawn from one sample of a study of CXCR3-negative and CXCR3-positive naive CD8 T cells. No DNA is given; TCRdb re-called the 5' RACE reads and lists each CDR3 protein once. The table for this sample gives tens of thousands of distinct CDR3 sequences. The sequencing sample was made of naive CXCR3+ CD8+ T cells from blood. These receptors were obtained from a human donor in good health. Some clones in this sample may be carry-over from other donors' samples. CDR3s include the opening cysteine and the closing phenylalanine or tryptophan.

v_gene	j_gene	CDR3aa
TRBV12-3/TRBV12-4	TRBJ2-1	CASSLWTSENEQFF
TRBV5-1	TRBJ1-1	CASSLTQENTEAFF
TRBV4-3	TRBJ2-5	CASSQHPTGRETQYF
TRBV15	TRBJ2-7	CATSRDRGFNSYEQYF
TRBV13	TRBJ2-7	CASSYSGEQYF
TRBV2	TRBJ2-3	CASSELAERTDTQYF
TRBV28	TRBJ2-1	CASSYRGAGNEQFF
TRBV5-5	TRBJ2-7	CASSLGIGSIAGAHEQYF
TRBV7-6	TRBJ2-2	CASSHDRGGTGELFF
TRBV7-6	TRBJ2-3	CASRGSGQGGTDTQYF
TRBV4-2	TRBJ2-3	CASSQGVGDRDTQYF
TRBV20-1	TRBJ2-7	CSARYIDGSYEQYF
TRBV14	TRBJ2-3	CASSQDTAEPTDTQYF
TRBV12-3/TRBV12-4	TRBJ2-7	CASSFELLSYEQYF
TRBV29-1	TRBJ2-3	CSVEPGWADTQYF
TRBV7-8	TRBJ1-5	CASSLRPGEPQHF
TRBV5-6	TRBJ2-1	CASSPRTRTEQFF
TRBV11-2	TRBJ2-1	CASSLDVCGLAGVVQFF
TRBV28	TRBJ2-2	CASSLYPGGTGELFF
TRBV27	TRBJ1-2	CASSAIPRDRENYGYTF
TRBV6-5	TRBJ2-5	CASSSHGTTQETQYF
TRBV4-1	TRBJ1-2	CASSQGDLEDGYTF
TRBV4-3	TRBJ2-7	CASSQDIAGGPGEQYF
TRBV5-6	TRBJ2-1	CASSLAENRPGEQFF
TRBV24-1	TRBJ1-1	CATRQGGTEAFF
TRBV12-5	TRBJ1-4	CASASTASIGTGVEKLFF
TRBV5-1	TRBJ2-3	CASRPAGGPADTQYF
TRBV25-1	TRBJ2-5	CASRAPTETQYF
TRBV7-2	TRBJ2-7	CASSLVTSGEQYF
TRBV7-2	TRBJ1-1	CASSLSRGFDTEAFF
TRBV15	TRBJ2-5	CATSSWGGETQYF
TRBV7-7	TRBJ2-2	CASSPEGLMNTGELFF
TRBV28	TRBJ2-2	CASSLNLPNTGELFF
TRBV6-5	TRBJ1-1	CASSYSTPNTEAFF